The clone carrying this T cell receptor beta chain was counted many times. Described time point: persistent/refractory GD, antithyroid drugs over 5 years with positive TRAb. TCR sequences were obtained from RNA taken from PBMCs. These data are taken from a study of regulatory T cells in long-lasting Graves disease. Across the study: Persistence in Graves' disease required over 5 years of antithyroid drugs plus positive TSH receptor antibodies.

This CDR3 has 16 residues. The germline V and J ends were trimmed by 5 bases and 5 bases, with 16 bases remaining between them. In germline, CDR1 is MDHEN, CDR2 SYDVKM. The TCR beta library used iRepertoire HTBI primers with Arm-PCR amplification of CDR3. Per the study methods: Some 57 TRBV and about 14 TRBJ segments were identified across samples. TCRdb reprocessed the multiplex PCR reads via MiXCR and lists one record per CDR3 protein. V and J calls and clone size were set by TCRdb, not the authors. This sample has some 370,000 distinct CDR3 sequences, with roughly 20% found just once. The TCR originated in a female donor with Graves disease. J is TRBJ1-6 and V is TRBV28, with D possibly matching TRBD1 (5 bases). The sequenced sample was peripheral blood mononuclear cells (PBMCs), obtained when the disease was refractory, from a patient treated with antithyroid drugs. DNA for the CDR3: TGTGCCAGCAGTCCCCAGTCAGGGCCAAATAATTCACCCCTCCACTTT. This gives the protein CASSPQSGPNNSPLHF.